Here is one T cell receptor (beta chain) with its context. This entry belongs to a study of T-cell reconstitution after alpha-beta-depleted transplantation in children. After removal of 2 bases from V and 2 bases from J, the junction contained 9 bases not matched to a gene. The CDR3 runs to 16 residues. The germline V gene encodes CDR1 MNHEY and CDR2 SVGEGT. Unique molecular identifiers featured in how the TCRbeta library was prepared. TCRdb processed the PCR reads anew with MiXCR; each CDR3 protein has one entry. Here the sample spans some 520,000 distinct CDR3 sequences, around a third being singletons.

Sequencing was performed on PBMCs from the stem cell graft donor, taken from the stem cell graft. V gene TRBV6-2 or TRBV6-3 combines with J gene TRBJ2-7; the match to TRBD2 covers 7 bases. The TCR comes from a human donor who donated a stem cell graft to a child with aplastic anemia. This CDR3 reads CASSYPPASGTYEQYF. As DNA, the CDR3 is TGTGCCAGCAGTTACCCCCCGGCTAGCGGAACCTACGAGCAGTACTTC.